The 4 T cell receptor beta chains listed next were all sequenced from one sample in a study of post-analysis software for immune sequencing data. No antigen is known for these receptors. Study outcomes and limitations: Controls showed lower frequencies than patients for several TRBV segments, and TRBV5-6, TRBV5-1 and TRBV20-1 were among these.

The library was made from cDNA and included unique molecular identifiers. TCRdb redid the calling of the PCR reads with MiXCR, one entry per CDR3 protein. The sample carries approximately 180,000 distinct CDR3 sequences, roughly 30% recorded once. Source material: blood. These receptors all come from a girl aged 10 to 17 with multiple sclerosis.

A note on this clonotype: A read error may be the cause here, since a much bigger clone is one base away. The conserved closing phenylalanine or tryptophan is absent in this CDR3, likely reflecting a read error. The V gene is TRBV29-1, the J gene TRBJ2-3; D gene ambiguous. This CDR3 contains 10 residues. From germline, CDR1 is SQVTM and CDR2 ANQGSEA. The CDR3 here is CTVNTDTQYS. For the CDR3, the DNA is TGCACCGTCAACACAGATACGCAGTATTCT.

This clonotype appeared many times. The rearrangement links TRBV12-3 or TRBV12-4 to TRBJ1-6; no definite D call. This CDR3 region has 14 residues. Trimming removed 6 bases from V and 9 bases from J, with 15 bases in between. The CDR3 region is CASRSTVEGSPLHF. CDR3 sequence (DNA): TGTGCCAGCAGGTCTACAGTAGAGGGTTCACCCCTCCACTTT.

This clonotype is deemed medium-sized. The gene calls are TRBV3-1 and TRBJ2-1; D not resolved. Germline V gene sequence: CDR1 LGHDT, CDR2 YNNKEL (reference sequence). V dropped 1 base and J dropped 2 bases, with 12 bases sitting between them. CDR3 length: 16 amino acids. In DNA, the CDR3 is TGTGCCAGCAGCCAAGGAGACTCCAACCCCTACAATGAGCAGTTCTTC. Translation: CASSQGDSNPYNEQFF.

This clonotype was recorded a few times. The chain recombines TRBV6-1 with TRBJ2-5; tentative D call: TRBD2 (6 bases). The CDR3 consists of 15 residues. Deletions cut 5 bases from V and 1 base from J, with 14 bases between. CDR1 is MNHNS, CDR2 SASEGT, per germline. The CDR3 loop reads CASSTSLYSQETQYF. CDR3 bases: TGTGCCAGCAGTACTAGCCTCTACTCCCAAGAGACCCAGTACTTC.